This T cell receptor beta chain appears in the sequencing data of a study of cytomegalovirus exposure and HLA in healthy donors. The PCR contained 60 Vbeta and 13 Jbeta primers. Sequencing used immunoSEQ multiplex PCR; TCRdb keeps in-frame clones, though not all of them. The table has about 86,000 clones, about three quarters seen once. The study's findings and limits: A few CMV-associated chains were confirmed in vitro to be specific for CMV antigens. A previous analysis found most TCR beta V segments productive roughly 87% or roughly 30% of the time.

This clone was observed many times. What it binds is unknown. The same CDR3 arises from other DNA sequences in this sample as well. There are 14 residues in the CDR3. V dropped 0 bases and J dropped 3 bases, with 9 bases sitting between them. CDR1 is SGHRS, CDR2 YFSETQ, per germline. V usage is TRBV5-1 and J usage is TRBJ1-1; the D is unclear. What was sequenced was PBMCs. This receptor was taken from a female donor in good health and CMV-seronegative. The DNA of the CDR3 is TGCGCCAGCAGCTTGGCCGGCGGCTACACTGAAGCTTTCTTT. Protein: CASSLAGGYTEAFF.